This record looks at one T cell receptor beta chain sequence and its context. This record belongs to a study of blood T cell repertoires in COVID-19. The protocol was immunoSEQ multiplex PCR, while the TCRdb copy is restricted to in-frame clones and leaves out a portion. The sample contains fewer than 400,000 clones, approximately 85% of which appear only once. V lost 4 bases to trimming and J lost 7 bases, with 17 bases between them. Germline CDR1 reads SGHTA; CDR2 reads FQGNSA. The CDR3 extends over 15 amino acids. This chain joins TRBV7-2 and TRBJ1-3, with D perhaps matching TRBD1 (5 bases). Sequenced: PBMCs or T cells enriched from blood (not recorded which). The receptor was derived from a man between 25 and 39 years old who had recovered from COVID-19. CDR3 nucleotide sequence: TGTGCCAGCAGCTCCGATCTATGGGCAGGGAACACCATATATTTT. Protein: CASSSDLWAGNTIYF. The complete variable domain, with remaining parts taken from reference TRBV7-2 and TRBJ1-3, reads GAGVSQSPSNKVTEKGKDVELRCDPISGHTALYWYRQSLGQGLEFLIYFQGNSAPDKSGLPSDRFSAERTGGSVSTLTIQRTQQEDSAVYLCASSSDLWAGNTIYFGEGSWLTVV.